What follows are 24 T cell receptor beta chains derived from one specimen sequenced in a study of vaccination effects on CD4 cells after COVID-19. No antigens are known for them. Peptide-pool stimulation followed by sequencing identified expanded antigen-specific CD4+ clonotypes in the ViraFEST assay. Cells that had been cultured for 9 to 10 days were the source of isolated CD4+ T cells. Each vaccine recipient was nucleocapsid antibody negative and had no prior SARS-CoV-2 infection. TCRdb's table, derived via immunoSEQ multiplex PCR, lists solely in-frame clones and lacks some. The table lists under 40,000 clones, around 73% of them singletons. Sequenced here: CD4+ T cells from PBMCs cultured with HCoV-OC43 spike peptides, sampled before COVID-19 vaccination. Subset meaning: HCoV-OC43 spike overlapping peptide pool stimulation. Receptors were obtained from a human donor who received a COVID-19 vaccine.

The chain has TRBV19 and TRBJ1-2; possibly TRBD1 for D (6 bases). CDR1 LNHDA and CDR2 SQIVND come from the germline V gene (reference sequence). CDR3 length: 19 residues. V was pared by 2 bases and J by 5 bases, with 27 bases between. CDR3 amino acids: CASSIIPVRADSGLYGYTF. The CDR3 bases are TGTGCCAGTAGTATAATCCCGGTAAGGGCGGACAGCGGGCTTTATGGCTACACCTTC.

The chain joins TRBV19 to TRBJ2-7, with 7 positions matching TRBD1. The CDR3 length is 14 residues. CDR1 and CDR2 from the germline V gene are LNHDA and SQIVND (reference sequence). V shed 3 bases and J 5 bases; nucleotides not matched to a gene: 7. The CDR3 coding sequence is TGTGCCAGTAGTATGAGGGACAGTAGAGACGAGCAGTACTTC. Translation: CASSMRDSRDEQYF.

J is TRBJ1-1 and V is TRBV27, with TRBD1 identical over 7 bases. Germline V gene lookup returns CDR1 MNHEY and CDR2 SMNVEV (reference sequence). This CDR3 spans 15 amino acids. V lost 0 bases and J lost 0; bases outside the gene matches: 1. CDR3: CASSLSGTVNTEAFF. As DNA, the CDR3 is TGTGCCAGCAGTTTATCCGGGACAGTGAACACTGAAGCTTTCTTT.

This rearrangement joins TRBV19 to TRBJ2-1, with a possible D match to TRBD2 (5 bases). The CDR3 runs to 15 residues. Trimming took off 3 bases at V and 1 base at J, with 10 bases between the two ends. Germline assignment: CDR1 LNHDA and CDR2 SQIVND (reference sequence). The CDR3 loop reads CASSMLTGSYNEQFF. The CDR3 DNA follows: TGTGCCAGTAGTATGTTGACGGGATCCTACAATGAGCAGTTCTTC.

The chain carries TRBV2 and TRBJ1-2; D might be TRBD1 (5 bases). The CDR3 consists of 13 residues. Trimming shortened V by 7 bases and J by 4 bases, and 13 bases separated the two germline ends. Per germline, CDR1 SNHLY and CDR2 FYNNEI. CDR3 DNA: TGTGCCAGCAATCAGGGTTCGGTCTATGGCTACACCTTC. Translating gives CASNQGSVYGYTF.

On this clone: A read error may produce the germline difference seen at one junction end. The V and J genes are TRBV7-7 and TRBJ2-3; TRBD2 matches 8 bases. There are 14 residues in the CDR3. CDR1 and CDR2 (germline): SSHAT, FNYEAQ (reference sequence). CDR3 sequence: CASSLAGTTDTQYF. CDR3 DNA sequence: TGTGCTAGCAGCTTAGCGGGGACGACAGATACGCAGTATTTT.

The gene calls are TRBV28 and TRBJ1-2; D ambiguous. The length of the CDR3 is 15 residues. The V and J ends lost 6 bases and 3 bases respectively, with 17 bases between them. Per germline, CDR1 MDHEN and CDR2 SYDVKM. As DNA, the CDR3 is TGTGCCAGCAGGGCAGTCGTAGGGTCAGACTATGGCTACACCTTC. It encodes CASRAVVGSDYGYTF.

The chain couples TRBV7-8 to TRBJ1-5, with a tentative D call TRBD1 (6 bases). The CDR3 is 15 amino acids. The V gene lost 1 base and the J gene lost 7 bases, with 14 bases spanning the gap. Germline loops: CDR1 SGHVS, CDR2 FQNEAQ. The CDR3 here is CASSLESRGGQPQHF. The CDR3 DNA reads as TGTGCCAGCAGCTTAGAATCCAGGGGAGGACAGCCCCAGCATTTT.

The chain couples TRBV27 to TRBJ1-4; TRBD1 agrees at 8 bases. This CDR3 has 15 amino acids. Trimming took 6 bases from V and 0 from J; bases not matched to a gene: 3. Looked up from germline, CDR1 is MNHEY and CDR2 is SMNVEV (reference sequence). DNA for the CDR3: TGTGCCAGCAGATCAGGGGGCCCAACTAATGAAAAACTGTTTTTT. Encoded protein: CASRSGGPTNEKLFF. Drawing the rest from reference TRBV27 and TRBJ1-4, the complete variable domain is EAQVTQNPRYLITVTGKKLTVTCSQNMNHEYMSWYRQDPGLGLRQIYYSMNVEVTDKGDVPEGYKVSRKEKRNFPLILESPSPNQTSLYFCASRSGGPTNEKLFFGSGTQLSVL.

The chain recombines TRBV5-4 with TRBJ1-1; 10 positions agree with TRBD1. This CDR3 is 14 amino acids long. The junction had 2 bases not matched to a gene; V was cut back by 5 bases and J by 1 base. Germline V lookup: CDR1 SGHNT, CDR2 YYREEE (reference sequence). The CDR3 nucleotides are TGTGCCAGCAGGACAGGGGGCAAGAACACTGAAGCTTTCTTT. It specifies CASRTGGKNTEAFF.

This clone has more than one count but fewer than ten. The V call is TRBV6-1, the J call TRBJ1-3; D gene uncertain. This CDR3 has 13 residues. Trimming removed 2 bases at V and 2 bases at J, with 4 bases between. CDR1 is MNHNS and CDR2 is SASEGT in the germline V gene. The CDR3 region is CASSEKPGNTIYF. CDR3 bases: TGTGCCAGCAGTGAAAAACCTGGAAACACCATATATTTT.

The V gene is TRBV11-2, the J gene TRBJ1-1, with unresolved D. CDR3 length: 14 residues. V dropped 1 base and J dropped 8 bases, with 14 bases sitting between them. Germline values: CDR1 SGHAT, CDR2 FQNNGV. The DNA of the CDR3 is TGTGCCAGCAGCTTAGGAGGGTCCGGCGGCGAAGCTTTCTTT. Translated: CASSLGGSGGEAFF.

The chain joins TRBV7-6 to TRBJ1-1; D unresolved. The CDR3 extends over 14 amino acids. Trimming took 1 base from V and 1 from J, leaving 7 bases between them. CDR1 is SGHVS and CDR2 is FNYEAQ in the germline V gene. This CDR3 is CASSLGFWNTEAFF. The CDR3 nucleotides are TGTGCCAGCAGCTTAGGGTTCTGGAACACTGAAGCTTTCTTT.

The chain links TRBV11-2 to TRBJ2-7, with D possibly TRBD2 on 5 matching bases. Trimming left V 0 bases short and J 2 bases short, with 11 bases between. The length of the CDR3 is 15 residues. Germline V gives CDR1 SGHAT, CDR2 FQNNGV. The CDR3: CASSLDLSGPYEQYF. The CDR3 nucleotides are TGTGCCAGCAGCTTAGATCTGAGCGGTCCCTACGAGCAGTACTTC. Variable domain in full (rest from reference TRBV11-2 and TRBJ2-7): EAGVAQSPRYKIIEKRQSVAFWCNPISGHATLYWYQQILGQGPKLLIQFQNNGVVDDSQLPKDRFSAERLKGVDSTLKIQPAKLEDSAVYLCASSLDLSGPYEQYFGPGTRLTVT.

CDR3 loop: CASSTPGQGSNQPQHF. The CDR3 DNA reads TGTGCCAGTAGTACACCGGGACAGGGTAGCAATCAGCCCCAGCATTTT. The chain joins TRBV19 to TRBJ1-5; 9 bases are a match to TRBD1. The germline V gene has CDR1 LNHDA and CDR2 SQIVND (reference sequence). The CDR3 loop spans 16 amino acids. J gave up 0 bases and V 4 bases, and 4 bases lay outside the gene matches.

The chain carries TRBV5-1 and TRBJ1-1, with TRBD1 identical over 7 bases. From germline, CDR1 is SGHRS and CDR2 YFSETQ. Losses at the gene ends were 4 bases for V and 5 bases for J; bases not matched to a gene: 8. The CDR3 consists of 14 residues. CDR3 bases: TGCGCCAGCAGCACGGGACAGCGGGGGACTGAAGCTTTCTTT. Translated, it gives CASSTGQRGTEAFF.

V usage is TRBV9 and J usage is TRBJ1-3; D remains ambiguous. The CDR3 extends over 14 amino acids. The germline gives CDR1 SGDLS, CDR2 YYNGEE. Between the trimmed V and J ends, which lost 0 bases and 0 bases, there was a span of 4 bases. Here the CDR3 DNA reads TGTGCCAGCAGCGTAGCTAGCTCTGGAAACACCATATATTTT. This gives the protein CASSVASSGNTIYF.

The J gene is TRBJ1-1, the V gene TRBV6-4; D gene unclear. From germline, CDR1 is MRHNA and CDR2 SNTAGT. The V and J ends lost 4 bases and 1 base respectively, with 10 bases between them. This CDR3 has 14 residues. The CDR3 here is CASSVQEGNTEAFF. The CDR3 nucleotides are TGTGCCAGCAGTGTCCAAGAGGGGAACACTGAAGCTTTCTTT.

The chain carries TRBV27 and TRBJ2-1; 11 nucleotides match TRBD1. J was trimmed by 8 bases and V by 3 bases; bases with no gene match: 15. CDR3 length: 18 residues. The germline V gene has CDR1 MNHEY and CDR2 SMNVEV (reference sequence). For the CDR3, the DNA is TGTGCCAGCAGTTTTCGGGTCCTGGGGGACAGGGGGTTAGATGAGCAGTTCTTC. Translating it yields CASSFRVLGDRGLDEQFF.

The chain uses TRBV12-3 or TRBV12-4 and TRBJ1-1, with D unclear. The V end lost 5 bases, the J end lost 0 bases, and 7 bases lay between the germline ends. This CDR3 comprises 13 residues. For the CDR3, the DNA is TGTGCCAGCAGTGCCCACTTGAACACTGAAGCTTTCTTT. It specifies CASSAHLNTEAFF.

The chain couples TRBV5-1 to TRBJ1-1, with D possibly matching TRBD1 (5 bases). V lost 3 bases and J 8 bases, leaving 14 bases between the germline ends. This CDR3 has 13 residues. Germline-derived CDR1 and CDR2 are SGHRS and YFSETQ. The CDR3 coding sequence is TGCGCCAGCAGCTCCCGGGGGTTTGGGGAAGCTTTCTTT. It codes for CASSSRGFGEAFF.

The chain joins TRBV11-2 to TRBJ2-2, with 10 bases aligning to TRBD1. Trimming cost V 4 bases and J 5 bases; bases outside gene matches: 4. This CDR3 comprises 15 residues. Germline V gene lookup returns CDR1 SGHAT and CDR2 FQNNGV. Here the CDR3 DNA reads TGTGCCAGCAGCTCCGGACAGGGGGGTACCGGGGAGCTGTTTTTT. This sequence encodes CASSSGQGGTGELFF. The entire variable domain, with the rest obtained from reference TRBV11-2 and TRBJ2-2, is as follows: EAGVAQSPRYKIIEKRQSVAFWCNPISGHATLYWYQQILGQGPKLLIQFQNNGVVDDSQLPKDRFSAERLKGVDSTLKIQPAKLEDSAVYLCASSSGQGGTGELFFGEGSRLTVL.

This chain joins TRBV2 and TRBJ2-5; TRBD1 matches at 10 bases. The CDR3 is made up of 16 amino acids. The junction had 11 bases not matched to a gene; V was cut back by 3 bases and J by 7 bases. Germline V CDR1 and CDR2: SNHLY, FYNNEI. Written as DNA, the CDR3 is TGTGCCAGCAGTGATTACGGGGACAGGGGAGTAGGGACCCAGTACTTC. Translated: CASSDYGDRGVGTQYF.

The chain uses TRBV4-1 and TRBJ1-1, with D unclear. V was pared by 0 bases and J by 5 bases, with 13 bases between. Germline loops: CDR1 MGHRA, CDR2 YSYEKL. The CDR3 runs to 15 residues. The CDR3 spells CASSQELQAGTEAFF. DNA for the CDR3: TGCGCCAGCAGCCAAGAACTGCAGGCGGGGACTGAAGCTTTCTTT.